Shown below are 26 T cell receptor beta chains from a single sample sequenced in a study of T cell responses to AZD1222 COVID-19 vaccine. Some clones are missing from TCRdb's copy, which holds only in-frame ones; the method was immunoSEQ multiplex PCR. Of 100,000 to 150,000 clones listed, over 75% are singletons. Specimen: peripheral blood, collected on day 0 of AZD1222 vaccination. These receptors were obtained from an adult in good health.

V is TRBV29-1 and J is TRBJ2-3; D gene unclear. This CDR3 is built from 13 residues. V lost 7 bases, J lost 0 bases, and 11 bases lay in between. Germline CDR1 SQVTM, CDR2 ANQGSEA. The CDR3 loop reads CSGARPSTDTQYF. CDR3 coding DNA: TGCAGCGGGGCCCGACCTAGCACAGATACGCAGTATTTT.

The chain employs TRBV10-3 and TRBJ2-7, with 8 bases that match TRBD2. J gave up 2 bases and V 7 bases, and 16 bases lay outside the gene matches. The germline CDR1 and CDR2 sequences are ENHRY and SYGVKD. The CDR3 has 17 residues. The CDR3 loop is CAINPSRGGTHTYEQYF. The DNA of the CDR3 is TGTGCCATCAATCCCTCTCGGGGGGGTACACACACCTACGAGCAGTACTTC.

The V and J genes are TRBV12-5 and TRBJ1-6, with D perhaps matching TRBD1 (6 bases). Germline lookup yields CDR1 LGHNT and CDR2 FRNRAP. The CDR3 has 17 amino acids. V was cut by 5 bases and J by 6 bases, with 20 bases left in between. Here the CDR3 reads CASGPTTGQRGNSPLHF. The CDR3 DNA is TGTGCTAGTGGTCCGACGACAGGACAAAGGGGTAATTCACCCCTCCACTTT.

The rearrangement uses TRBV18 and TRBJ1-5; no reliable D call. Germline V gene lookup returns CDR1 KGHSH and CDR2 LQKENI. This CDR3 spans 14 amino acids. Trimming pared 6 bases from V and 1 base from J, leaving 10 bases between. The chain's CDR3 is CASSSQQSNQPQHF. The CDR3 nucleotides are TGTGCCAGCTCCAGCCAACAGAGCAATCAGCCCCAGCATTTT. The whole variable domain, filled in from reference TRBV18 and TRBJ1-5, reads NAGVMQNPRHLVRRRGQEARLRCSPMKGHSHVYWYRQLPEEGLKFMVYLQKENIIDESGMPKERFSAEFPKEGPSILRIQQVVRGDSAAYFCASSSQQSNQPQHFGDGTRLSIL.

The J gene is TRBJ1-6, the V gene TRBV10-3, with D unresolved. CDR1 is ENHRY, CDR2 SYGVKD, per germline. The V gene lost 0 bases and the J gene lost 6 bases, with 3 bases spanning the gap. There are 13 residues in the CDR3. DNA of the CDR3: TGTGCCATCAGTGAGTCTAGTAATTCACCCCTCCACTTT. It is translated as CAISESSNSPLHF.

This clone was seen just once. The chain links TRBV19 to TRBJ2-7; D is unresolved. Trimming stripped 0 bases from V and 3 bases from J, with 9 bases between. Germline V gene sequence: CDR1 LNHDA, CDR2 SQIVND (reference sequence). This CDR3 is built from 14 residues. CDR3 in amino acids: CASSIETRNYEQYF. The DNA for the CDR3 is TGTGCCAGTAGTATAGAAACTCGGAACTACGAGCAGTACTTC.

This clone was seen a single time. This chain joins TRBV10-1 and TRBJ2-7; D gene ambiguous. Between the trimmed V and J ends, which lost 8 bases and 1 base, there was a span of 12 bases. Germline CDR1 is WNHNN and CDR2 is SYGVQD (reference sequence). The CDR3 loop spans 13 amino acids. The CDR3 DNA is TGCGCCAGCTCCGACGGAATATCCTACGAGCAGTACTTC. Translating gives CASSDGISYEQYF.

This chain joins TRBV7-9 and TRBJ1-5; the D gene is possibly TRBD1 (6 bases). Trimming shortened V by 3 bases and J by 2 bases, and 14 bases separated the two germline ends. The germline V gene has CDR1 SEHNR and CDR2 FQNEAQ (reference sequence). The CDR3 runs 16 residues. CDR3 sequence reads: CASSFSAGGGNQPQHF. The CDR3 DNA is TGTGCCAGCAGCTTCTCCGCGGGGGGCGGCAATCAGCCCCAGCATTTT.

This CDR3 reads CASSLLRVGSGNTIYF. CDR3 in DNA: TGTGCCAGCAGCTTACTCAGGGTTGGCTCTGGAAACACCATATATTTT. V usage is TRBV11-2 and J usage is TRBJ1-3, with D possibly TRBD1 on 5 matching bases. The germline V gene encodes CDR1 SGHAT and CDR2 FQNNGV. The CDR3 contains 16 residues. The ends were cut back, 2 bases at V and 0 bases at J, with 11 bases in the middle.

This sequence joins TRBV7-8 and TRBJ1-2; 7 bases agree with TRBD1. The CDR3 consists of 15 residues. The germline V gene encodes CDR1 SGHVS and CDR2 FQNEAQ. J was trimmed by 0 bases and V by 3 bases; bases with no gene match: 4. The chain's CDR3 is CASSFTGETNYGYTF. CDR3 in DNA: TGTGCCAGCAGCTTCACAGGGGAAACTAACTATGGCTACACCTTC.

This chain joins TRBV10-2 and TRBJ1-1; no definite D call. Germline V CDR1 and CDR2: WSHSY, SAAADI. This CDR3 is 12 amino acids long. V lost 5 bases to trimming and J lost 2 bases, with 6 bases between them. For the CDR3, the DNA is TGCGCCAGCAGTCTAATAAACACTGAAGCTTTCTTT. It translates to CASSLINTEAFF.

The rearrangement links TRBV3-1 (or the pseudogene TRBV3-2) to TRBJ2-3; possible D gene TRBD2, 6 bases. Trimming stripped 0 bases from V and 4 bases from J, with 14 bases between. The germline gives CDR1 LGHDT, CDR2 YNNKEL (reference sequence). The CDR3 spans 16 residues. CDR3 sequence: CASSQDWRRRADTQYF. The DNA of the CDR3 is TGTGCCAGCAGCCAAGATTGGAGGCGGAGGGCAGATACGCAGTATTTT.

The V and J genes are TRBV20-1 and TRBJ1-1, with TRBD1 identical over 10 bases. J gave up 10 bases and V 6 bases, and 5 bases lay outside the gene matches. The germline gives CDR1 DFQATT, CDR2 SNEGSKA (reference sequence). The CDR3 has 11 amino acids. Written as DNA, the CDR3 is TGCAGTGCACTACGGACAGGGGGAGCTTTCTTT. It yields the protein CSALRTGGAFF.

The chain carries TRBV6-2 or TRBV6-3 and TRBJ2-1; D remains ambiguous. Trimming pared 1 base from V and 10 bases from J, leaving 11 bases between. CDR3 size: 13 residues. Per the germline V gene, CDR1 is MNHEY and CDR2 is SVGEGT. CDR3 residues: CASSYYSGIEQFF. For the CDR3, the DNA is TGTGCCAGCAGTTACTACTCTGGGATAGAGCAGTTCTTC.

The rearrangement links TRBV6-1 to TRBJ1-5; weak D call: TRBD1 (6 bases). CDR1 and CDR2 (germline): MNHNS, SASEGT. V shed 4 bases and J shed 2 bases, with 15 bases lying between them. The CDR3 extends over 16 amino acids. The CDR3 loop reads CASSVAGATGNQPQHF. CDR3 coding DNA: TGTGCCAGCAGTGTGGCGGGGGCTACGGGCAATCAGCCCCAGCATTTT.

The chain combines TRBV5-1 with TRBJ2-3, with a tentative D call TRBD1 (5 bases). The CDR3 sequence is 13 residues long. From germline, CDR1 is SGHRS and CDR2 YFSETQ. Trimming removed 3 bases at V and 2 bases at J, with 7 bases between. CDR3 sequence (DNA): TGCGCCAGCAGCTCCAGGGACACAGATACGCAGTATTTT. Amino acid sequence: CASSSRDTDTQYF.

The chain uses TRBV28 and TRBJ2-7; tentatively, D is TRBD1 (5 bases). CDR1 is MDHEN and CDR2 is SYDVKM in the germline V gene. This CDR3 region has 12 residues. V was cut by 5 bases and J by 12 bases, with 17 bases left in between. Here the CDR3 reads CASSRRQTSMYF. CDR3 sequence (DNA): TGTGCCAGCAGTCGACGACAGACAAGCATGTACTTC.

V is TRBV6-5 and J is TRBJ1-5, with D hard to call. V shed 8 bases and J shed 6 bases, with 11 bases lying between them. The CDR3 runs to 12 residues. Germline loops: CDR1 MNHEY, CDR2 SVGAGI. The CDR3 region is CASAQESQPQHF. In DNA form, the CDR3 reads TGTGCCAGCGCCCAGGAATCTCAGCCCCAGCATTTT.

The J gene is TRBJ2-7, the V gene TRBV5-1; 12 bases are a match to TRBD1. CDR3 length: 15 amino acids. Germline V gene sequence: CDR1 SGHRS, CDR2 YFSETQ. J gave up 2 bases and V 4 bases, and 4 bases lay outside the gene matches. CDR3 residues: CASSPGDRGPYEQYF. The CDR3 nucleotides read TGCGCCAGCAGCCCCGGGGACAGGGGGCCCTACGAGCAGTACTTC.

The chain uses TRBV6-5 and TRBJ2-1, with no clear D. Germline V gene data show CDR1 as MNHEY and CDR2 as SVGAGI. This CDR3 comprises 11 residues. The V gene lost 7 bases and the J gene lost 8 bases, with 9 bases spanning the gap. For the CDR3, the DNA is TGTGCCAGCACCTCACTTGATGAGCAGTTCTTC. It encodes CASTSLDEQFF.

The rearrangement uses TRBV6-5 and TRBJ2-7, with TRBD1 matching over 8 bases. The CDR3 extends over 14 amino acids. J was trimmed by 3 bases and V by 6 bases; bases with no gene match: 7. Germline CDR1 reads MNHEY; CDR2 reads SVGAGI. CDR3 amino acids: CASSKGQVRYEQYF. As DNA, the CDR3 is TGTGCCAGCAGCAAGGGACAGGTTCGCTACGAGCAGTACTTC.

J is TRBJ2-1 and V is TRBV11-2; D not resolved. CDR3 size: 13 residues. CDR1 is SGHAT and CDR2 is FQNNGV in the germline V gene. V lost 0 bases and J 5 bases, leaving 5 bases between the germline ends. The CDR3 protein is CASSLDRNNEQFF. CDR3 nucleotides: TGTGCCAGCAGCTTAGACAGGAACAATGAGCAGTTCTTC.

The CDR3 is CASSPRLAITGELFF. CDR3 coding DNA: TGTGCCAGCAGCCCGAGACTAGCGATAACCGGGGAGCTGTTTTTT. The chain recombines TRBV9 with TRBJ2-2, with 8 nucleotides matching TRBD2. Trimming cost V 4 bases and J 5 bases; bases outside gene matches: 7. Germline-derived CDR1 and CDR2 are SGDLS and YYNGEE. The CDR3 runs 15 residues.

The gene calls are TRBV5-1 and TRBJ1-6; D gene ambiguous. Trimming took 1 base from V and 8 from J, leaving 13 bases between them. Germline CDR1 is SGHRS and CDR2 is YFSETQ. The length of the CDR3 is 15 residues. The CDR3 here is CASSLRSATDSPLHF. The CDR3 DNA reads TGCGCCAGCAGCTTGAGGTCCGCCACTGATTCACCCCTCCACTTT.

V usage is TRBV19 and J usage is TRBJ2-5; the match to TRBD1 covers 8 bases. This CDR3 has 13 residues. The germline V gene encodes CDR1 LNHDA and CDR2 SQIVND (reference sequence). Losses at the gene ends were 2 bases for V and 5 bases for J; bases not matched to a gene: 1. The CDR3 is CASSINRGETQYF. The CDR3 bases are TGTGCCAGTAGTATAAACAGGGGGGAGACCCAGTACTTC. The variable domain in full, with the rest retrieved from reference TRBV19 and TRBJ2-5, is DGGITQSPKYLFRKEGQNVTLSCEQNLNHDAMYWYRQDPGQGLRLIYYSQIVNDFQKGDIAEGYSVSREKKESFPLTVTSAQKNPTAFYLCASSINRGETQYFGPGTRLLVL.

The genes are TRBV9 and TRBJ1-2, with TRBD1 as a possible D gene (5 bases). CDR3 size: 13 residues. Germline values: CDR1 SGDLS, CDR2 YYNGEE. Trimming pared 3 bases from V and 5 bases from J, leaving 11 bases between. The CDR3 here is CASSDGTEYGYTF. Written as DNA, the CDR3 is TGTGCCAGCAGCGACGGGACTGAATATGGCTACACCTTC. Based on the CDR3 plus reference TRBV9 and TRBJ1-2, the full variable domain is DSGVTQTPKHLITATGQRVTLRCSPRSGDLSVYWYQQSLDQGLQFLIQYYNGEERAKGNILERFSAQQFPDLHSELNLSSLELGDSALYFCASSDGTEYGYTFGSGTRLTVV.